This entry lists 30 T cell receptor beta chains sequenced from one sample in a study of cytomegalovirus exposure and HLA in healthy donors. PCR was performed using 60 Vbeta and 13 Jbeta primers. Measured with immunoSEQ multiplex PCR; TCRdb has only the in-frame clones, and not every one. This table lists some 150,000 clones. Source material: PBMCs. The source is a man between 35 and 55 years old in good health and CMV-seronegative.

The chain links TRBV5-4 to TRBJ2-7, with TRBD2 matching over 7 bases. Looked up from germline, CDR1 is SGHNT and CDR2 is YYREEE (reference sequence). The CDR3 runs 12 residues. V gave up 3 bases and J gave up 4 bases; unmatched junction bases: 1. Here the CDR3 reads CASSWGGYEQYF. CDR3 sequence (DNA): TGTGCCAGCAGCTGGGGGGGGTACGAGCAGTACTTC.

The chain recombines TRBV6-5 with TRBJ2-7; possible D gene TRBD1, 6 bases. Germline-derived CDR1 and CDR2 are MNHEY and SVGAGI. This CDR3 region has 15 residues. The V and J ends lost 5 bases and 2 bases respectively, with 16 bases between them. For the CDR3, the DNA is TGTGCCAGCAGTCCCGAGGGGGTAGGTACCTACGAGCAGTACTTC. Translation: CASSPEGVGTYEQYF.

The chain has TRBV5-4 and TRBJ2-5; the D gene is possibly TRBD1 (6 bases). The J call may be in error: the DNA end matches TRBJ2-7 better. This CDR3 has 13 amino acids. Germline CDR1 and CDR2: SGHNT and YYREEE (reference sequence). The chain's CDR3 is CASSLQGTYEQYF. In nucleotides, the CDR3 is TGTGCCAGCAGCTTACAGGGTACCTACGAGCAGTACTTC.

The chain combines TRBV2 with TRBJ1-1; 8 bases map to TRBD1. This CDR3 spans 17 amino acids. CDR1 and CDR2 from the germline V gene are SNHLY and FYNNEI. V shed 6 bases and J 2 bases; nucleotides not matched to a gene: 14. The CDR3 nucleotides read TGTGCCAGCAGGAGGGGGAGACAGGGGCCCTTTAACACTGAAGCTTTCTTT. This encodes CASRRGRQGPFNTEAFF.

This sequence joins TRBV19 and TRBJ1-5, with 9 bases fitting TRBD1. The CDR3 contains 13 residues. V lost 6 bases and J lost 7; bases outside the gene matches: 4. Germline V lookup: CDR1 LNHDA, CDR2 SQIVND (reference sequence). DNA for the CDR3: TGTGCCAGTAGGGGACAGGGTAGCCAGCCCCAGCATTTT. Amino acids: CASRGQGSQPQHF.

The chain joins TRBV5-1 to TRBJ2-7; 7 positions match TRBD2. Trimming cost V 0 bases and J 0 bases; bases outside gene matches: 3. The germline CDR1 and CDR2 sequences are SGHRS and YFSETQ. The CDR3 spans 15 residues. CDR3 coding DNA: TGCGCCAGCAGCTTGGCGGGGGGAAACTCCTACGAGCAGTACTTC. Translation: CASSLAGGNSYEQYF.

CDR3 in DNA: TGTGCTACAGGGGGGAACTACTACAATGAGCAGTTCTTC. The encoded protein is CATGGNYYNEQFF. The chain links TRBV19 to TRBJ2-1; 8 bases line up with TRBD1. The CDR3 extends over 13 amino acids. The V gene's germline CDR1 is LNHDA and CDR2 SQIVND (reference sequence).

The chain uses TRBV4-3 and TRBJ1-5; D gene unclear. The CDR3 spans 15 residues. Trimming took off 0 bases at V and 1 base at J, with 7 bases between the two ends. Germline V lookup: CDR1 LGHNA, CDR2 YSLEER. The DNA of the CDR3 is TGCGCCAGCAGCCAAGATCCTCAGAGCAATCAGCCCCAGCATTTT. Its protein is CASSQDPQSNQPQHF.

V usage is TRBV29-1 and J usage is TRBJ1-5; 10 bases line up with TRBD1. V was clipped by 4 bases and J by 6 bases; unmatched bases: 3. The CDR3 loop spans 13 amino acids. Germline V gene lookup returns CDR1 SQVTM and CDR2 ANQGSEA. In DNA form, the CDR3 reads TGCAGCGTTGCCCGGGACAGGGGTCAGCCCCAGCATTTT. Translation: CSVARDRGQPQHF.

Written as DNA, the CDR3 is TGCGCCAGCAGCTTGGACGGACAGGGGACAGATACGCAGTATTTT. It encodes CASSLDGQGTDTQYF. V and J are TRBV5-1 and TRBJ2-3, with TRBD1 matching 9 bases. Germline trimming cut 0 bases from V and 3 bases from J; bases unmatched to any gene: 2. CDR3 length: 15 amino acids. Germline V CDR1 and CDR2: SGHRS, YFSETQ.

The rearrangement uses TRBV6-1 and TRBJ2-7; D unresolved. V shed 7 bases and J shed 0 bases, with 7 bases lying between them. This CDR3 has 12 amino acids. Germline V CDR1 and CDR2: MNHNS, SASEGT. The CDR3 sequence is CASKTGSYEQYF. DNA of the CDR3: TGTGCCAGCAAGACGGGCTCCTACGAGCAGTACTTC.

The chain is built from TRBV6-1 and TRBJ2-3, with D maybe TRBD2 (6 bases). Germline lookup yields CDR1 MNHNS and CDR2 SASEGT. V lost 7 bases and J lost 3, with 17 bases in between. This CDR3 has 15 residues. The CDR3 here is CASTETRPETDTQYF. CDR3 sequence (DNA): TGTGCCAGCACTGAGACTAGGCCAGAGACAGATACGCAGTATTTT.

The V and J genes are TRBV25-1 and TRBJ1-1; D is possibly TRBD1 (6 bases). V was trimmed by 7 bases and J by 4 bases, leaving 10 bases between them. This CDR3 has 12 residues. The germline CDR1 and CDR2 sequences are MGHDK and SYGVNS. DNA of the CDR3: TGTGCCAGCACAACAGGGTTCACTGAAGCTTTCTTT. It encodes CASTTGFTEAFF.

The V and J genes are TRBV7-9 and TRBJ1-1; a weak D match, TRBD1 (6 bases). The germline V and J ends were trimmed by 5 bases and 6 bases, with 16 bases remaining between them. This CDR3 has 14 residues. Germline-derived CDR1 and CDR2 are SEHNR and FQNEAQ (reference sequence). CDR3 DNA sequence: TGTGCCAGCAGCCCATCAGGGGTTTGGGCTGAAGCTTTCTTT. Residues: CASSPSGVWAEAFF.

The chain is built from TRBV11-2 and TRBJ1-4, with 8 bases aligning to TRBD1. Germline V gene sequence: CDR1 SGHAT, CDR2 FQNNGV. CDR3 length equals 16 residues. Losses at the gene ends were 5 bases for V and 11 bases for J; bases not matched to a gene: 16. The CDR3 reads CASSLNSGLTGDKLFF. CDR3 in DNA: TGTGCCAGCAGCCTCAACTCTGGGCTGACAGGGGATAAACTGTTTTTT.

The rearrangement uses TRBV5-1 and TRBJ2-5, with 9 bases identical to TRBD1. J gave up 4 bases and V 1 base, and 8 bases lay outside the gene matches. This CDR3 region has 16 residues. The germline gives CDR1 SGHRS, CDR2 YFSETQ. The CDR3, as DNA: TGCGCCAGCAGCTTGACCGGACAGGGGAAAGGAGAGACCCAGTACTTC. Its translation: CASSLTGQGKGETQYF.

The CDR3 loop is CASSLDSYTEAFF. As DNA, the CDR3 is TGTGCCAGCAGTTTAGACAGCTACACTGAAGCTTTCTTT. This chain links TRBV28 with TRBJ1-1; a possible D gene is TRBD1 (5 bases). Germline CDR1 is MDHEN and CDR2 is SYDVKM. Trimming shortened V by 2 bases and J by 3 bases, and 7 bases separated the two germline ends. This CDR3 has 13 amino acids.

The genes are TRBV4-1 and TRBJ2-5, with TRBD1 matching over 7 bases. The end of the DNA fits TRBJ2-7 better, so the J call may be wrong. CDR1 and CDR2 from the germline V gene are MGHRA and YSYEKL. The CDR3 spans 14 residues. The CDR3 coding sequence is TGCGCCAGCAGCCCGGGACAGCTCTCCTACGAGCAGTACTTC. Translation gives CASSPGQLSYEQYF.

The chain has TRBV6-5 and TRBJ2-7; TRBD1 matches at 7 bases. Germline V gene lookup returns CDR1 MNHEY and CDR2 SVGAGI. The trim removed 2 bases at V and 3 bases at J, leaving 1 base unmatched. The CDR3 totals 13 residues. CDR3 protein: CASSYDRVYEQYF. For the CDR3, the DNA is TGTGCCAGCAGTTACGACAGGGTCTACGAGCAGTACTTC.

The J gene is TRBJ2-7, the V gene TRBV15; 9 nucleotides match TRBD2. The length of the CDR3 is 16 residues. The V and J ends lost 5 bases and 3 bases, in that order; junction bases with no gene match: 11. Per the germline V gene, CDR1 is LNHNV and CDR2 is YYDKDF (reference sequence). The CDR3 is CATSSGGGAGVYEQYF. The CDR3 region has the DNA TGTGCCACCAGCTCAGGCGGGGGGGCCGGGGTCTACGAGCAGTACTTC.

The chain has TRBV5-1 and TRBJ2-7; 7 bases fit TRBD1. Trimming removed 2 bases from V and 3 bases from J; junction bases left unmatched: 8. Germline CDR1 is SGHRS and CDR2 is YFSETQ. The CDR3 covers 15 residues. Here the CDR3 DNA reads TGCGCCAGCAGCTTAGGGGACAGCATAGACTACGAGCAGTACTTC. Its protein is CASSLGDSIDYEQYF.

The chain uses TRBV7-8 and TRBJ2-7; possible D gene TRBD1, 6 bases. Trimming shortened V by 1 base and J by 5 bases, and 12 bases separated the two germline ends. The germline CDR1 and CDR2 sequences are SGHVS and FQNEAQ. This CDR3 comprises 14 residues. The CDR3 region has the DNA TGTGCCAGCAGCTTAGACAGGGAGTACGACGAGCAGTACTTC. Amino acids: CASSLDREYDEQYF.

In nucleotides, the CDR3 is TGTGCCAGCAGAAACAGGGGGGGGACCGGGGAGCTGTTTTTT. The encoded protein is CASRNRGGTGELFF. The chain employs TRBV6-5 and TRBJ2-2; D might be TRBD1 (8 bases). Trimming took 6 bases from V and 5 from J, leaving 13 bases between them. The CDR3 loop spans 14 amino acids. The V gene's germline CDR1 is MNHEY and CDR2 SVGAGI.

The V gene is TRBV5-4, the J gene TRBJ2-2, with 9 bases fitting TRBD1. The CDR3 runs to 15 residues. The germline V gene has CDR1 SGHNT and CDR2 YYREEE (reference sequence). V lost 4 bases, J lost 2 bases, and 3 bases stayed unmatched. For the CDR3, the DNA is TGTGCCAGCAGCCTGGGACAGGGTAACACCGGGGAGCTGTTTTTT. Translation gives CASSLGQGNTGELFF.

A word on this clone: The junction does not match germline at one end; this may be a read error. This same CDR3 is encoded by further DNA sequences in the sample. The chain links TRBV5-1 to TRBJ2-7; a possible D gene is TRBD1 (6 bases). The CDR3 is 15 residues long. Germline values: CDR1 SGHRS, CDR2 YFSETQ. CDR3 in amino acids: CASSLGGPSSYEQYF. The CDR3 DNA sequence: TGCGCCAGTAGCTTAGGGGGACCGAGCTCCTACGAGCAGTACTTC.

This sequence joins TRBV6-5 and TRBJ1-4; 8 bases map to TRBD1. V shed 6 bases, J shed 10 bases, and the junction held 10 bases outside the gene matches. The CDR3 has 14 residues. Germline V CDR1 and CDR2: MNHEY, SVGAGI. For the CDR3, the DNA is TGTGCCAGCAGACCTCGGACAGGGACCTCAAAACTGTTTTTT. Amino acids: CASRPRTGTSKLFF.

V and J are TRBV2 and TRBJ2-2; 8 bases agree with TRBD1. CDR3 size: 16 residues. Germline trimming cut 5 bases from V and 2 bases from J; bases unmatched to any gene: 7. Germline V gene lookup returns CDR1 SNHLY and CDR2 FYNNEI. CDR3 region: CASSPPGQANTGELFF. The DNA of the CDR3 is TGTGCCAGCAGTCCCCCGGGACAGGCAAACACCGGGGAGCTGTTTTTT.

This chain uses TRBV6-6 with TRBJ2-3; no reliable D call. The CDR3 length is 12 residues. The V and J ends lost 6 bases and 6 bases respectively, with 10 bases between them. Germline assignment: CDR1 MNHNY and CDR2 SVGAGI (reference sequence). Here the CDR3 reads CASRTFEDTQYF. CDR3 DNA sequence: TGTGCCAGCAGAACCTTCGAGGATACGCAGTATTTT.

This chain uses TRBV7-9 with TRBJ2-5; 10 bases align to TRBD2. J gave up 5 bases and V 0 bases, and 9 bases lay outside the gene matches. CDR1 and CDR2 (germline): SEHNR, FQNEAQ (reference sequence). The CDR3 has 17 residues. The CDR3 nucleotides are TGTGCCAGCAGCTTAGCAGTCCAGCGGGGGGGCGGTGAGACCCAGTACTTC. Protein product: CASSLAVQRGGGETQYF.

The CDR3 reads CASSILGLAGTDTQYF. The CDR3 DNA reads as TGTGCCAGCAGCATACTGGGACTAGCGGGCACAGATACGCAGTATTTT. The chain carries TRBV5-6 and TRBJ2-3; TRBD2 matches 11 bases. The J segment lost 1 base and the V segment lost 4 bases, leaving 5 bases of the junction unmatched. CDR3 length equals 16 residues. The germline gives CDR1 SGHDT, CDR2 YYEEEE.